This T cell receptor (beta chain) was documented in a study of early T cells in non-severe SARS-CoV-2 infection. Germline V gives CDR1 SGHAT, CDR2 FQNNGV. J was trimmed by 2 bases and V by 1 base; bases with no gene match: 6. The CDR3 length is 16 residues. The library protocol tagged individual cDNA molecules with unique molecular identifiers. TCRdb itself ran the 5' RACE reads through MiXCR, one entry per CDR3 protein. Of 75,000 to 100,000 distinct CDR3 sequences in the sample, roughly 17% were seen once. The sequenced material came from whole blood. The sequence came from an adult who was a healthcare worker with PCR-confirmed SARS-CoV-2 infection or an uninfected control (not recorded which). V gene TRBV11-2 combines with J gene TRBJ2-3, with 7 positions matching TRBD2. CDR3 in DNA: TGTGCCAGCAGCTTAGGAGTAGCGGGCCCCACAGATACGCAGTATTTT. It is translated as CASSLGVAGPTDTQYF. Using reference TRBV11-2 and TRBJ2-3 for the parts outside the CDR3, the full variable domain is EAGVAQSPRYKIIEKRQSVAFWCNPISGHATLYWYQQILGQGPKLLIQFQNNGVVDDSQLPKDRFSAERLKGVDSTLKIQPAKLEDSAVYLCASSLGVAGPTDTQYFGPGTRLTVL.